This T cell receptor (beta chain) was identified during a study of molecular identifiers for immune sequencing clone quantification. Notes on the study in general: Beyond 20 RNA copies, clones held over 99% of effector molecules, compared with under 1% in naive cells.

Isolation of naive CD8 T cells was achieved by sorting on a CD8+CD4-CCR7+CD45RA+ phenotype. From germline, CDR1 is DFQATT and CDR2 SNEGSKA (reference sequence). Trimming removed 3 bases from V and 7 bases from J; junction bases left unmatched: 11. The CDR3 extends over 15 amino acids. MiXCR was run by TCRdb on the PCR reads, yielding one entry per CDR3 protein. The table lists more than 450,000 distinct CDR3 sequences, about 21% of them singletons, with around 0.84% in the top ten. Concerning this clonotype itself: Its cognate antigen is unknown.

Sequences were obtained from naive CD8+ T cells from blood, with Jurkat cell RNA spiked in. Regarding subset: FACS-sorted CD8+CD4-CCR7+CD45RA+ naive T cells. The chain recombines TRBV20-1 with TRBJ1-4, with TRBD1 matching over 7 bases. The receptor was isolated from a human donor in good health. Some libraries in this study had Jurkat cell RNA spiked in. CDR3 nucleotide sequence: TGCAGTGCTAGCCTATCCAGGGGGGGTGGTGAAAAACTGTTTTTT. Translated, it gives CSASLSRGGGEKLFF.